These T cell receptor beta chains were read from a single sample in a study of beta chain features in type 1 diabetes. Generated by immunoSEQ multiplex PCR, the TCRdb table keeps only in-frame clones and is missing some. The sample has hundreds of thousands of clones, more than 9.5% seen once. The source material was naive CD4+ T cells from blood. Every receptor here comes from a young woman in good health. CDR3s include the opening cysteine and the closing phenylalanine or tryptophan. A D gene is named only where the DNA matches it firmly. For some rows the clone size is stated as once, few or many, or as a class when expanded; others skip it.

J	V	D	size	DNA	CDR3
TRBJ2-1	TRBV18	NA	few	TGTGCCAGCTCACCACCCTCAGGAGCGTCAGCTGAGCAGTTCTTC	CASSPPSGASAEQFF
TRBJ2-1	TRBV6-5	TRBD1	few	TGTGCCAGCAGCGAACGACAGGGGGTATTCAATGAGCAGTTCTTC	CASSERQGVFNEQFF
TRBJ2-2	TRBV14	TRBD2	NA	TGTGCCAGCAGCCCCTCGCGGGAGAAGTACACCGGGGAGCTGTTTTTT	CASSPSREKYTGELFF
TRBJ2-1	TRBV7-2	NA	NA	TGTGCCAGCAGCTTAGGCTACAATGAGCAGTTCTTC	CASSLGYNEQFF
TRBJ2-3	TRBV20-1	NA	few	TGCAGTGCTCCCCGGGGGGATACGCAGTATTTT	CSAPRGDTQYF
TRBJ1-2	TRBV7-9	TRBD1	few	TGTGCCAGCAGCTGGACAGGGGGAAGGGATGGCTACACCTTC	CASSWTGGRDGYTF
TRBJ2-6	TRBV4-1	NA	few	TGCGCCAGCAGCCAAAGGGTTGGGGCCAACGTCCTGACTTTC	CASSQRVGANVLTF
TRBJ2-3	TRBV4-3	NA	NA	TGCGCCAGCAGCCAAAAACCGCCCCCCACAGATACGCAGTATTTT	CASSQKPPPTDTQYF
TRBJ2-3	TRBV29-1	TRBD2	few	TGCAGCGTCCACACTAGCGGGAGCAAAAATACGCAGTATTTT	CSVHTSGSKNTQYF
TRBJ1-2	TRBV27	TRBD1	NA	TGTGCCAGCACCCTTCGGAGGGGGCAGGGCTATGGCTACACCTTC	CASTLRRGQGYGYTF
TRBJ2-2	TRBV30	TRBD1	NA	TGTGCCTGGAGTAGGACAGGGTTAGGCACCGGGGAGCTGTTTTTT	CAWSRTGLGTGELFF
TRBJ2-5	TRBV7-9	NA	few	TGTGCCAGCAGCCCCCGACAGGGAGGGGGAGAGACCCAGTACTTC	CASSPRQGGGETQYF
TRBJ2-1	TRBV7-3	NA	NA	TGTGCCAGCAGCTTAGTGGGACAACCGCTTAGCTCCTACAATGAGCAGTTCTTC	CASSLVGQPLSSYNEQFF
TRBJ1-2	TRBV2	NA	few	TGTGCCAGCAATGGCAGTCCTGCCTATGGCTACACCTTC	CASNGSPAYGYTF
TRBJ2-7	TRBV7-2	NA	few	TGTGCCAGCAGCGATAAGACAGGAAGCCACGAGCAGTACTTC	CASSDKTGSHEQYF
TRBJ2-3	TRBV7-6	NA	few	TGTGCCAGCAGCTCTTGGGGTCAGGGTGGAGATACGCAGTATTTT	CASSSWGQGGDTQYF
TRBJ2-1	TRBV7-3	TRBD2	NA	TGTGCCAGCAGCTTACAGGCAAGCGGGATCCGCAATGAGCAGTTCTTC	CASSLQASGIRNEQFF
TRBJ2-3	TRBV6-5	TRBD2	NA	TGTGCCAGCAGTTACCTAGCGGGCACAGATACGCAGTATTTT	CASSYLAGTDTQYF
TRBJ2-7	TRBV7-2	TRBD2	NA	TGTGCCAGCAGCCAACCCAGTAGACTAGCGGAACACTACGAGCAGTACTTC	CASSQPSRLAEHYEQYF
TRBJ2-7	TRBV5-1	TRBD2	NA	TGCGCCAGCAGCTTGGAACTAGCGGGACCTAGCTACGAGCAGTACTTC	CASSLELAGPSYEQYF
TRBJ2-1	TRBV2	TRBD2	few	TGTGCCAGCAGGGGACTAGCGGGGGTGTATGAGCAGTTCTTC	CASRGLAGVYEQFF
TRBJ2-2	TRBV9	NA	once	TGTGCCAGCACAAACACCGGGGAGCTGTTTTTT	CASTNTGELFF
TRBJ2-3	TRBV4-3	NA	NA	TGCGCCAGCAGCCAAGATGGAGGATTTGGGGGAGGCACAGATACGCAGTATTTT	CASSQDGGFGGGTDTQYF
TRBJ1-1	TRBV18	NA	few	TGTGCCAGCTCACCGCTCGGACGGGCTGAAGCTTTCTTT	CASSPLGRAEAFF
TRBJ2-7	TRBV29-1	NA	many	TGCAGCGTTGGGGACTACGAGCAGTACTTC	CSVGDYEQYF
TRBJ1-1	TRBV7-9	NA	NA	TGTGCCAGCAGCTCTGGACAGGAAGCTTTCTTT	CASSSGQEAFF
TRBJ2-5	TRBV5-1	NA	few	TGCGCCAGCAGTGGTAGAATAGAGACCCAGTACTTC	CASSGRIETQYF
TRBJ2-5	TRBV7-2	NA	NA	TGTGCCAGCAGCCCCGGCCGAAGAGAGACCCAGTACTTC	CASSPGRRETQYF
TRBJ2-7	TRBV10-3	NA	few	TGTGCCATCAGCCCAACAGGCCACGAGCAGTACTTC	CAISPTGHEQYF
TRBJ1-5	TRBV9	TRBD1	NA	TGTGCCAGCAGCGTAGGGGCGGACAGGGGAGGTCAGCCCCAGCATTTT	CASSVGADRGGQPQHF
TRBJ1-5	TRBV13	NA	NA	TGTGCCAGCAGCTTAAGGGGGGAGAGGAGCAATCAGCCCCAGCATTTT	CASSLRGERSNQPQHF
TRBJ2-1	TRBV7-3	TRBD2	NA	TGTGCCAGCAGCTTATCGGGGACTAGAGGGGACAATGAGCAGTTCTTC	CASSLSGTRGDNEQFF
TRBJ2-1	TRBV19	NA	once	TGTGCCAGTAGTCTTAGGGGGAATCGCTACAATGAGCAGTTCTTC	CASSLRGNRYNEQFF
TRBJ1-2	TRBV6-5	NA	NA	TGTGCCAGCAGTATTTCAGGGCCCTATGGCTACACCTTC	CASSISGPYGYTF
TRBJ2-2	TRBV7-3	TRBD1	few	TGTGCCAGCAGCTTATTCGGGACAGGGTACACCGGGGAGCTGTTTTTT	CASSLFGTGYTGELFF
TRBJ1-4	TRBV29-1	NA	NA	TGCAGCGTGGGGGCAGGGAGTCGGGAAAAACTGTTTTTT	CSVGAGSREKLFF